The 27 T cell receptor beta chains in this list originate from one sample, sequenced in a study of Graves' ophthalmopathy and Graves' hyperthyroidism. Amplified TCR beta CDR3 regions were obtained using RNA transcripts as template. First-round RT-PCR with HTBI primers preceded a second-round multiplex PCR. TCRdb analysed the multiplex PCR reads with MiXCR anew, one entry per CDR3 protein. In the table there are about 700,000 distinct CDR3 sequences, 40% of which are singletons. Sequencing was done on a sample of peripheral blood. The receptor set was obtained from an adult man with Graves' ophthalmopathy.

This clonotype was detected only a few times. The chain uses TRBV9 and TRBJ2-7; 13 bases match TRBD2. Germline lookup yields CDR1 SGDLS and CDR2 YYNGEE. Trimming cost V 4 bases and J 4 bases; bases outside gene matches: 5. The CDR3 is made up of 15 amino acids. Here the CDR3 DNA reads TGTGCCAGCAGCCCCTGGACTAGCGGGGGTTACGAGCAGTACTTC. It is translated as CASSPWTSGGYEQYF. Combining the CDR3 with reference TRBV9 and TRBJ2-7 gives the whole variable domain DSGVTQTPKHLITATGQRVTLRCSPRSGDLSVYWYQQSLDQGLQFLIQYYNGEERAKGNILERFSAQQFPDLHSELNLSSLELGDSALYFCASSPWTSGGYEQYFGPGTRLTVT.

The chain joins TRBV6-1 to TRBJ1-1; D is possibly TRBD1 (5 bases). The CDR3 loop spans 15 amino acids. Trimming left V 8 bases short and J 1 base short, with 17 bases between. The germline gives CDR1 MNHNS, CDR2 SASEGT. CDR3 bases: TGTGCCAGCCAGACCGACAGAGGGACGAACACTGAAGCTTTCTTT. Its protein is CASQTDRGTNTEAFF.

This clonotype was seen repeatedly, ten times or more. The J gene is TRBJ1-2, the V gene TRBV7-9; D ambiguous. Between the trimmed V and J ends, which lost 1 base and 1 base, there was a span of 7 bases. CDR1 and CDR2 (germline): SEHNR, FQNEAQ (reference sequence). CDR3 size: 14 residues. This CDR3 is CASSLGGSNYGYTF. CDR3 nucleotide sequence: TGTGCCAGCAGCTTAGGCGGCAGTAACTATGGCTACACCTTC.

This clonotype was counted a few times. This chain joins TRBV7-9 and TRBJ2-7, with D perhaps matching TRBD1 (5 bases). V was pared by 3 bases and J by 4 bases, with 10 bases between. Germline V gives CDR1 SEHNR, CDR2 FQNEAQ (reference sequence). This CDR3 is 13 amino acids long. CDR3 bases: TGTGCCAGCAGCTTTGCCCAGGGATACGAGCAGTACTTC. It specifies CASSFAQGYEQYF.

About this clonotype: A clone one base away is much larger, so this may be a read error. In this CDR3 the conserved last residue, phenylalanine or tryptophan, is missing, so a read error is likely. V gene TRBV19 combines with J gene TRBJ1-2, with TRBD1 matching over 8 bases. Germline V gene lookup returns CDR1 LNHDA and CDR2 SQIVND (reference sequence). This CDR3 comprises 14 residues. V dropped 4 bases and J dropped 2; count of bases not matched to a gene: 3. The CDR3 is CASSSRQGNYGYTL. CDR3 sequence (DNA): TGTGCCAGTAGTAGCCGACAGGGGAACTATGGCTACACCCTC.

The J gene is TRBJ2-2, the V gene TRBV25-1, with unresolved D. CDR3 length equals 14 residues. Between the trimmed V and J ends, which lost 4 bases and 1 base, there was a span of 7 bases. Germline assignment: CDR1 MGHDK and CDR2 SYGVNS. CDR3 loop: CASSAGKNTGELFF. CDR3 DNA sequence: TGTGCCAGCAGTGCTGGGAAGAACACCGGGGAGCTGTTTTTT. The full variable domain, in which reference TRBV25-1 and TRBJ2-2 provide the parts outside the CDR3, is EADIYQTPRYLVIGTGKKITLECSQTMGHDKMYWYQQDPGMELHLIHYSYGVNSTEKGDLSSESTVSRIRTEHFPLTLESARPSHTSQYLCASSAGKNTGELFFGEGSRLTVL.

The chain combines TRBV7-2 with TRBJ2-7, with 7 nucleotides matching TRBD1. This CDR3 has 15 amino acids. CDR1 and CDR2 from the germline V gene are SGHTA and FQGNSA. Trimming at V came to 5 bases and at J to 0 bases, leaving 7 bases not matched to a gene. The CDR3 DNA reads TGTGCCAGCAGCCGCCGGACAGGAGACTCCTACGAGCAGTACTTC. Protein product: CASSRRTGDSYEQYF.

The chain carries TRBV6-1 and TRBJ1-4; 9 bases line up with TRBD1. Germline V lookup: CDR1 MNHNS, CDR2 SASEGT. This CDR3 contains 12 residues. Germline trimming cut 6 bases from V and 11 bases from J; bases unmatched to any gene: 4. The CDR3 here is CASRRDREKLFF. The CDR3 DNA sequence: TGTGCCAGCAGGAGGGACAGGGAGAAACTGTTTTTT.

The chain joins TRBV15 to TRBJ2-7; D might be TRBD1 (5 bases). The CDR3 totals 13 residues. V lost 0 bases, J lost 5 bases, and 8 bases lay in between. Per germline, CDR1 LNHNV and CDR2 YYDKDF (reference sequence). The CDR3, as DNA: TGTGCCACCAGCAGAGACAGGGCCCACGAGCAGTACTTC. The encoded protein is CATSRDRAHEQYF.

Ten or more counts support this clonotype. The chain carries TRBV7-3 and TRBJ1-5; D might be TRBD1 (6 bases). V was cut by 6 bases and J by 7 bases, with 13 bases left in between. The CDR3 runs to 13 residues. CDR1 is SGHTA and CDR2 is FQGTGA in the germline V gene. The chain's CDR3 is CASSTGSGQPQHF. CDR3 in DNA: TGTGCCAGCAGTACAGGGTCAGGCCAGCCCCAGCATTTT.

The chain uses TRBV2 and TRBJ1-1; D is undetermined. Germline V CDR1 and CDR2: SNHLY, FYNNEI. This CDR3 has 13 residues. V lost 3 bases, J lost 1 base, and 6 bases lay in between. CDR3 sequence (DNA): TGTGCCAGCAGTGAGGAAGCGAACACTGAAGCTTTCTTT. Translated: CASSEEANTEAFF. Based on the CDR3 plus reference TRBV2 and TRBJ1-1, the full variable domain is EPEVTQTPSHQVTQMGQEVILRCVPISNHLYFYWYRQILGQKVEFLVSFYNNEISEKSEIFDDQFSVERPDGSNFTLKIRSTKLEDSAMYFCASSEEANTEAFFGQGTRLTVV.

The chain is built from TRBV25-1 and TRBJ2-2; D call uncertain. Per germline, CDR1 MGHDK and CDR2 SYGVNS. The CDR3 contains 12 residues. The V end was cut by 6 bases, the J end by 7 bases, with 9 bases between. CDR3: CASSPDGGELFF. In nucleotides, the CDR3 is TGTGCCAGCAGCCCGGACGGCGGGGAGCTGTTTTTT. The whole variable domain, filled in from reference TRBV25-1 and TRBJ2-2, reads EADIYQTPRYLVIGTGKKITLECSQTMGHDKMYWYQQDPGMELHLIHYSYGVNSTEKGDLSSESTVSRIRTEHFPLTLESARPSHTSQYLCASSPDGGELFFGEGSRLTVL.

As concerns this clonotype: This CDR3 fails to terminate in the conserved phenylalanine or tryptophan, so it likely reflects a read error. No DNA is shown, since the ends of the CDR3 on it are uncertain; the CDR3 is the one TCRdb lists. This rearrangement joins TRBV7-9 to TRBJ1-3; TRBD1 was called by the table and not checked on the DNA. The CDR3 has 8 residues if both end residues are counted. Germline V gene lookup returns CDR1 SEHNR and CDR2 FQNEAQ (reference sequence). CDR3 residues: CASSRGQG.

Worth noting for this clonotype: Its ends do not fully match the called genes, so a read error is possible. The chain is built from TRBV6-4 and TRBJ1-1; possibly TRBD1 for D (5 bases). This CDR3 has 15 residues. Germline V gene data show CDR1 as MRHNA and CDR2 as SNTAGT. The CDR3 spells CASRPMTEMNTETFF. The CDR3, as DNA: TGTGCCAGCAGGCCGATGACAGAAATGAACACTGAAACTTTCTTT.

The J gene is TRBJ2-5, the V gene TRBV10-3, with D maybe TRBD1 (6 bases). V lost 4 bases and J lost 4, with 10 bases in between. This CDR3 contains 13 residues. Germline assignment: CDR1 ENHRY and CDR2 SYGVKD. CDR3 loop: CAISVGAGETQYF. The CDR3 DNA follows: TGTGCCATCAGTGTGGGGGCGGGAGAGACCCAGTACTTC.

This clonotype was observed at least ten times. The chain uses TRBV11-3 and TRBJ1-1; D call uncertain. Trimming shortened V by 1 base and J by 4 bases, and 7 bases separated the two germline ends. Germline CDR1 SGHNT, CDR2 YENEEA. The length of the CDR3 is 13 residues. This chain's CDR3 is CASSLVLGTEAFF. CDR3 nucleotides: TGTGCCAGCAGCTTAGTCTTAGGCACTGAAGCTTTCTTT. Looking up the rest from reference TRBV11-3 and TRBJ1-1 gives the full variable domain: EAGVVQSPRYKIIEKKQPVAFWCNPISGHNTLYWYLQNLGQGPELLIRYENEEAVDDSQLPKDRFSAERLKGVDSTLKIQPAELGDSAVYLCASSLVLGTEAFFGQGTRLTVV.

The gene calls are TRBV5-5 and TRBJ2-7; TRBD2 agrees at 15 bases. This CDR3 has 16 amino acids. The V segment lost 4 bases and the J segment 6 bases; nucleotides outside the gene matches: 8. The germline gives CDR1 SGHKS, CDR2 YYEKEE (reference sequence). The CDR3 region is CASSLGLAGGVTEQYF. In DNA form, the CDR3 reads TGTGCCAGCAGCCTTGGACTAGCGGGGGGGGTTACCGAGCAGTACTTC.

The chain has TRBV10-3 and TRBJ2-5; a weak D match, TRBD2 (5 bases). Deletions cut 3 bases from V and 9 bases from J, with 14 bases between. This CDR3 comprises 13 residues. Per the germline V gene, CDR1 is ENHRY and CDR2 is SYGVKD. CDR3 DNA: TGTGCCATCAGTGATTCGGTCTACGGGGCCCAGTACTTC. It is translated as CAISDSVYGAQYF.

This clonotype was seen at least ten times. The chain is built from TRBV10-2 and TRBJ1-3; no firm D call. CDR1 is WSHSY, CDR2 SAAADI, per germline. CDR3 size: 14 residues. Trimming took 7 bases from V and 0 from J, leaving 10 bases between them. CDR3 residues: CASNNGFSGNTIYF. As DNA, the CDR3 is TGCGCCAGCAATAACGGATTCTCTGGAAACACCATATATTTT.

The CDR3, as DNA: TGCAGCGTTGAGGCGGGACCTGAAGCTTTCTTT. This translates into CSVEAGPEAFF. This chain joins TRBV29-1 and TRBJ1-1; D is possibly TRBD1 (5 bases). Germline CDR1 SQVTM, CDR2 ANQGSEA. This CDR3 region has 11 residues. V was shortened by 3 bases and J by 6 bases, with 8 bases between the two germline ends.

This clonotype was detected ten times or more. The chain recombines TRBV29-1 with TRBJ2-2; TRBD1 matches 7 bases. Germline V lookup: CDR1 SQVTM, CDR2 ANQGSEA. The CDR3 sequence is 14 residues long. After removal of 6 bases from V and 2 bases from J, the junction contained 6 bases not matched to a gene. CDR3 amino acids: CSVGDSSNTGELFF. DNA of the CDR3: TGCAGCGTCGGGGACAGTTCCAACACCGGGGAGCTGTTTTTT.

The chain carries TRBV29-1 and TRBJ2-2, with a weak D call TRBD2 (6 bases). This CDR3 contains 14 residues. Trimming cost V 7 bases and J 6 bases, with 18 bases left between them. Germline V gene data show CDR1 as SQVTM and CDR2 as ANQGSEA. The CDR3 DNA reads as TGCAGCGCCCAGACCGGGGGTTCGTCCGGGGAGCTGTTTTTT. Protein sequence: CSAQTGGSSGELFF.

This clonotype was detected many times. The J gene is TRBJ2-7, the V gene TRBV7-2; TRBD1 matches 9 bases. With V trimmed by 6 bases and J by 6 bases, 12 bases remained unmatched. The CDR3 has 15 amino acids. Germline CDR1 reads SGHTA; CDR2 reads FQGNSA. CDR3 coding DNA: TGTGCCAGCAGAACAGGGGGCGCGAATCGGGCCGAGCAGTACTTC. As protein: CASRTGGANRAEQYF.

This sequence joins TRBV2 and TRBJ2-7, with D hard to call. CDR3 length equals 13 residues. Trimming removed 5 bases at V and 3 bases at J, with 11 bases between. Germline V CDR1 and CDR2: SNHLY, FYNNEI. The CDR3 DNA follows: TGTGCCAGCAGTTATGGGAATCTCTACGAGCAGTACTTC. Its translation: CASSYGNLYEQYF.

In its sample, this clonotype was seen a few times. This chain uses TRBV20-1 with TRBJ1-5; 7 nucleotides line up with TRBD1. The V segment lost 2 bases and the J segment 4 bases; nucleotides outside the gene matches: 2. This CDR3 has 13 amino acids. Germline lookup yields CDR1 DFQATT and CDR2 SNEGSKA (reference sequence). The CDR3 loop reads CSARLTGNQPQHF. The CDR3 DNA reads TGCAGTGCTAGATTGACAGGGAATCAGCCCCAGCATTTT.

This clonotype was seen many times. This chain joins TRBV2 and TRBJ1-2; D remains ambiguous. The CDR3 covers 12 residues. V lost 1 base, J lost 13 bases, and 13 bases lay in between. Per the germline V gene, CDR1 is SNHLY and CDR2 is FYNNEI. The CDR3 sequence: CASSEGRNIGTF. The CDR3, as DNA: TGTGCCAGCAGTGAAGGGCGGAATATCGGCACCTTC.

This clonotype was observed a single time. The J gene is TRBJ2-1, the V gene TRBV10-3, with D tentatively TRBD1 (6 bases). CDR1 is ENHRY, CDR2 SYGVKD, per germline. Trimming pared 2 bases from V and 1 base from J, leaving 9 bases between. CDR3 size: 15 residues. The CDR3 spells CAISEVGGSYNEQFF. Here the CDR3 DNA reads TGTGCCATCAGTGAGGTAGGGGGTTCCTACAATGAGCAGTTCTTC.